This T cell receptor (beta chain) was profiled in a study of blood T cell repertoires in COVID-19. Overall study: Acute-phase and convalescent COVID-19 samples originated in the United States, Italy and Spain. The analysed material was cDNA or gDNA that came from T cells, B-cell-depleted T cells, or PBMCs.

The CDR3 has 16 amino acids. The V gene end was trimmed by 2 bases and the J gene end by 2 bases; junction bases not matched to a gene: 4. The germline CDR1 and CDR2 sequences are SGHVS and FNYEAQ. Per the authors' pipeline: Amplification with reference gene primers provided the estimates of nucleated cell counts. Libraries were prepared by immunoSEQ multiplex PCR; TCRdb keeps only in-frame clonotypes and omits some of them. V and J calls and clone size are copied from that table; D and trimming were computed from the DNA. The repertoire holds around 100,000 clones, with more than 70% as singletons. This clonotype originated in a woman aged 55-70 years with acute or convalescent COVID-19. Input material: peripheral blood. The chain carries TRBV7-6 and TRBJ2-5; 11 bases are a match to TRBD2. The CDR3 DNA is TGTGCCAGCAGCTTACTTAGCGGGAGGGTTCAAGAGACCCAGTACTTC. This codes for CASSLLSGRVQETQYF.